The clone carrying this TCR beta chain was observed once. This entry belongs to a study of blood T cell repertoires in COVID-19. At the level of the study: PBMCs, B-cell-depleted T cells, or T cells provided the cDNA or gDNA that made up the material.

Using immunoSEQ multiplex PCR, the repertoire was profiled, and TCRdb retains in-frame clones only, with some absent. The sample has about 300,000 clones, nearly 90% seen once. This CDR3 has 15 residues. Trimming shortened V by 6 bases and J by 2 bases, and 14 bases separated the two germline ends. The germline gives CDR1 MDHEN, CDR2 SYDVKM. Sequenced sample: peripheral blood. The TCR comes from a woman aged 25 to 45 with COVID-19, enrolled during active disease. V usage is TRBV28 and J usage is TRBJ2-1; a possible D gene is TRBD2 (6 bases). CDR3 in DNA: TGTGCCAGCAGGAACACGGGACTTACCTACAATGAGCAGTTCTTC. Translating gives CASRNTGLTYNEQFF.